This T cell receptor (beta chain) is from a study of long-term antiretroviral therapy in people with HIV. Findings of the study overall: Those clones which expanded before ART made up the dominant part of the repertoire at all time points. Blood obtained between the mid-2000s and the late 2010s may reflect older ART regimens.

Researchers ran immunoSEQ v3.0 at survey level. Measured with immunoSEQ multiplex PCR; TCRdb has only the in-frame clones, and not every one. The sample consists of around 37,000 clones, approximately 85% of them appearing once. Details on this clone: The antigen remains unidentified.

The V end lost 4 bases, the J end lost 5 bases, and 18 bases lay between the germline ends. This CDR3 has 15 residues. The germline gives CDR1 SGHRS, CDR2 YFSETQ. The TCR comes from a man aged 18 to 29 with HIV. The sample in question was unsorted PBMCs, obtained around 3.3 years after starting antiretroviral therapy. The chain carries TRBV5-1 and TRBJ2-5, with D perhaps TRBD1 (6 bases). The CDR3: CASSQVRGTGETQYF. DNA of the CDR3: TGCGCCAGCAGCCAGGTGAGGGGGACCGGTGAGACCCAGTACTTC.